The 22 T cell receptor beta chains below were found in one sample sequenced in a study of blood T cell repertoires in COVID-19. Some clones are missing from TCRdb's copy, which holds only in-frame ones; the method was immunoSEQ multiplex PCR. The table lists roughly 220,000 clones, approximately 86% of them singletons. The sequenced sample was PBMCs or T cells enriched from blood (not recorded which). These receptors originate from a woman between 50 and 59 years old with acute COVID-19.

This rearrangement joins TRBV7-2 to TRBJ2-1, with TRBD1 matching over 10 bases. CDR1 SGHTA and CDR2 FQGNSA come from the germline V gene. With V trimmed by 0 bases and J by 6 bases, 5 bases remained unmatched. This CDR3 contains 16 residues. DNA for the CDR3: TGTGCCAGCAGCTTAGCTCTTGGGACAGGGGTCAATGAGCAGTTCTTC. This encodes CASSLALGTGVNEQFF. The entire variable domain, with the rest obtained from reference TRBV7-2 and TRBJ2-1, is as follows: GAGVSQSPSNKVTEKGKDVELRCDPISGHTALYWYRQSLGQGLEFLIYFQGNSAPDKSGLPSDRFSAERTGGSVSTLTIQRTQQEDSAVYLCASSLALGTGVNEQFFGPGTRLTVL.

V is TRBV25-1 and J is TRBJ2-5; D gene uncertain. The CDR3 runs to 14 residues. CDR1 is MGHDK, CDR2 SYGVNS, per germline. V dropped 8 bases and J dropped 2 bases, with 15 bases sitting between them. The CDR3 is CASGLAGSQETQYF. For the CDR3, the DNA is TGTGCCAGCGGGCTGGCAGGATCTCAAGAGACCCAGTACTTC. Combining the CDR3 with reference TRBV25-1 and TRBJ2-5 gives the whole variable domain EADIYQTPRYLVIGTGKKITLECSQTMGHDKMYWYQQDPGMELHLIHYSYGVNSTEKGDLSSESTVSRIRTEHFPLTLESARPSHTSQYLCASGLAGSQETQYFGPGTRLLVL.

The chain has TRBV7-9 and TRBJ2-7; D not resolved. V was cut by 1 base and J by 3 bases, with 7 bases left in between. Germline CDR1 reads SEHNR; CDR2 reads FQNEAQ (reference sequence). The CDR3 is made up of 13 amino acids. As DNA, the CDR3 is TGTGCCAGCAGCTTAGGTCTAAACTACGAGCAGTACTTC. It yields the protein CASSLGLNYEQYF.

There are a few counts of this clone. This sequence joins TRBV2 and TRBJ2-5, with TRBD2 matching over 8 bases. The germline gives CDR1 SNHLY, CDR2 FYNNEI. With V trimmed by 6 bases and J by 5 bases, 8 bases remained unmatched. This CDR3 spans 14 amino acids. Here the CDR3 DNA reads TGTGCCAGCAGCCCCGGGGGGGGGAGCGAGACCCAGTACTTC. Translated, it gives CASSPGGGSETQYF.

CDR3 nucleotides: TGTGCCAGCAGTCCCATACGATCGGACACTGAAGCTTTCTTT. It specifies CASSPIRSDTEAFF. The chain couples TRBV27 to TRBJ1-1; no clear D gene. The CDR3 spans 14 residues. Germline loops: CDR1 MNHEY, CDR2 SMNVEV (reference sequence). Trimming removed 5 bases at V and 3 bases at J, with 13 bases between.

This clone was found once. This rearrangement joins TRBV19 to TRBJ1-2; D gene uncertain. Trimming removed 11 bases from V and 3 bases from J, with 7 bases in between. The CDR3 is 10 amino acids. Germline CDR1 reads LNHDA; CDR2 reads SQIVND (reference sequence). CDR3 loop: CARGDYGYTF. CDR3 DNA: TGTGCCCGGGGAGACTATGGCTACACCTTC.

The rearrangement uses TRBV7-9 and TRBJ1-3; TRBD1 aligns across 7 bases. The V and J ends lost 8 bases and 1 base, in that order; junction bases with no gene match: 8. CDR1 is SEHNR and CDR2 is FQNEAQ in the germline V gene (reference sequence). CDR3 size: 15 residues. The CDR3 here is CASPNGTASGNTIYF. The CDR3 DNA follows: TGTGCCAGCCCCAATGGGACAGCGTCTGGAAACACCATATATTTT.

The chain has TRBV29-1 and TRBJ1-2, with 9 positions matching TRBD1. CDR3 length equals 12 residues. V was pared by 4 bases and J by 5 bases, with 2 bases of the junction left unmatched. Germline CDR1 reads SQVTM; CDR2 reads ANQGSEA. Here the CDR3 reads CSVGQGEYGYTF. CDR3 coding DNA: TGCAGCGTTGGACAGGGGGAATATGGCTACACCTTC.

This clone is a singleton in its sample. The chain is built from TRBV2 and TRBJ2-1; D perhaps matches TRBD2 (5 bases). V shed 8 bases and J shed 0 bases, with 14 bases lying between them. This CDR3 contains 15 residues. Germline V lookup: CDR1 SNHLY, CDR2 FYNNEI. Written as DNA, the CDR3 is TGTGCCAGCCCCCGGGGAGCGGCCTCCTACAATGAGCAGTTCTTC. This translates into CASPRGAASYNEQFF.

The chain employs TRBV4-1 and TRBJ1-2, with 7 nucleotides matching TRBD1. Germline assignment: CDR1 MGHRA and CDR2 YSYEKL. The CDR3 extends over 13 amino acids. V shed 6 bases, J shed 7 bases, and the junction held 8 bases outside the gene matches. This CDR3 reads CASSDLGGFGYTF. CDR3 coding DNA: TGCGCCAGCAGTGACCTAGGGGGCTTTGGCTACACCTTC.

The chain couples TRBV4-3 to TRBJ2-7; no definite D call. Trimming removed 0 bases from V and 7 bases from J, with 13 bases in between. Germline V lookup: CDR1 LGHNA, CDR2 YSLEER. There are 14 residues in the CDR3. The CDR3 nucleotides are TGCGCCAGCAGCCAAGATCTCCTTCTACGGGAGCAGTACTTC. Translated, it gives CASSQDLLLREQYF.

The CDR3 loop is CASSRTGPNTGELFF. The CDR3 nucleotides are TGCGCCAGCAGTCGGACAGGGCCGAACACCGGGGAGCTGTTTTTT. The chain carries TRBV23-1 and TRBJ2-2; 8 positions agree with TRBD1. TRBV23-1 is an ORF; its function is uncertain. J was trimmed by 0 bases and V by 4 bases; bases with no gene match: 1. CDR3 length: 15 amino acids.

CDR3: CASSKISRGGGGPQHF. The CDR3 bases are TGTGCCAGTAGTAAGATATCGAGAGGGGGGGGAGGGCCCCAGCATTTT. The chain combines TRBV19 with TRBJ1-5; the D gene is possibly TRBD1 (6 bases). Germline loops: CDR1 LNHDA, CDR2 SQIVND (reference sequence). Trimming shortened V by 4 bases and J by 9 bases, and 22 bases separated the two germline ends. The CDR3 totals 16 residues.

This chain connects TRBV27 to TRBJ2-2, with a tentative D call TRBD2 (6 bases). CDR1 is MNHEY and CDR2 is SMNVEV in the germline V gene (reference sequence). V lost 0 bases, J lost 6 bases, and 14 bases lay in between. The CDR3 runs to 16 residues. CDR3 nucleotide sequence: TGTGCCAGCAGTTTATCCCCCCCGGGGGAACCCGGGGAGCTGTTTTTT. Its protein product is CASSLSPPGEPGELFF.

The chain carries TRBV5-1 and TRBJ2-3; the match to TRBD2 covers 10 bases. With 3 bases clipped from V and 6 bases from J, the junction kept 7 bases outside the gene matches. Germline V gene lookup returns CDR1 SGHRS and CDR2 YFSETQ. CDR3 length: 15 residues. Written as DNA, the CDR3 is TGCGCCAGCAGCTATACCGGGACTAGCGTGGATACGCAGTATTTT. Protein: CASSYTGTSVDTQYF.

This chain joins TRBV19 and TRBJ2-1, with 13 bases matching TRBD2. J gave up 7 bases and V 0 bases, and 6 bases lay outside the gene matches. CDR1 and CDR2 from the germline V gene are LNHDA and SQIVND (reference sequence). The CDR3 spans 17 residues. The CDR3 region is CASSIDQLAGGTNEQFF. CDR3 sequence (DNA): TGTGCCAGTAGTATAGATCAACTAGCGGGAGGGACTAATGAGCAGTTCTTC. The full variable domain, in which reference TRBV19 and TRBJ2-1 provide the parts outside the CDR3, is DGGITQSPKYLFRKEGQNVTLSCEQNLNHDAMYWYRQDPGQGLRLIYYSQIVNDFQKGDIAEGYSVSREKKESFPLTVTSAQKNPTAFYLCASSIDQLAGGTNEQFFGPGTRLTVL.

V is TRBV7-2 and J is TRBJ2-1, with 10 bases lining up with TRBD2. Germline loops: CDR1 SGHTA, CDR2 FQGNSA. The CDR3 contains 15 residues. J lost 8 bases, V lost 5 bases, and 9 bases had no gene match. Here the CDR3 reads CASSPSGGRYDEQFF. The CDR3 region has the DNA TGTGCCAGCAGCCCTAGCGGGGGCCGTTATGATGAGCAGTTCTTC.

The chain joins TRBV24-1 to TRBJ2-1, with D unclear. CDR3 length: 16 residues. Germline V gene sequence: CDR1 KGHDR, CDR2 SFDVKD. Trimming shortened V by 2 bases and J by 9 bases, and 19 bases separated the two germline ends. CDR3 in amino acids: CATSDSSVVVSSEQFF. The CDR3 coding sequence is TGTGCCACCAGTGATTCGTCGGTGGTAGTTTCGAGTGAGCAGTTCTTC.

CDR3 region: CASSPRGVAGAETQYF. The CDR3 bases are TGCGCCAGCAGCCCCCGGGGAGTAGCGGGAGCAGAGACCCAGTACTTC. The chain recombines TRBV5-1 with TRBJ2-5, with TRBD2 matching over 9 bases. This CDR3 has 16 residues. V trimming: 4 bases; J trimming: 4 bases; junction bases outside the gene matches: 11. Germline V CDR1 and CDR2: SGHRS, YFSETQ.

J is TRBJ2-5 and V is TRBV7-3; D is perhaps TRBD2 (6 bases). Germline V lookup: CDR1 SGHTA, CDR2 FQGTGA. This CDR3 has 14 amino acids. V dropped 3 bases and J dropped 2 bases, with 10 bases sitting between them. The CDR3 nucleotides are TGTGCCAGCAGCTTCGCGGGGATTCAAGAGACCCAGTACTTC. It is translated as CASSFAGIQETQYF.

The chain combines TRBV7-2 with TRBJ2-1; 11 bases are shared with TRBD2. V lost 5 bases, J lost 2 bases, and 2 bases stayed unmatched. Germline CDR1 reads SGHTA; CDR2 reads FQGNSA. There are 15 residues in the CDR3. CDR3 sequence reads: CASSETSGTYNEQFF. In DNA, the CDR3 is TGTGCCAGCAGCGAGACTAGCGGGACCTACAATGAGCAGTTCTTC. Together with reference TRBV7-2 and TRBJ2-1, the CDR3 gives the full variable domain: GAGVSQSPSNKVTEKGKDVELRCDPISGHTALYWYRQSLGQGLEFLIYFQGNSAPDKSGLPSDRFSAERTGGSVSTLTIQRTQQEDSAVYLCASSETSGTYNEQFFGPGTRLTVL.

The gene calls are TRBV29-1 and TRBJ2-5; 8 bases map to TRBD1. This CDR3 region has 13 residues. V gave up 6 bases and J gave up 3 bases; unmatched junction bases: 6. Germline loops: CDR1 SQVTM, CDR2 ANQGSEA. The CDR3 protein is CSVWTGREETQYF. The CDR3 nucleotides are TGCAGCGTCTGGACAGGGAGAGAAGAGACCCAGTACTTC.